The 7 T cell receptor beta chains below were found in one sample sequenced in a study of shared T cell receptors in the human thymus. Sequenced by immunoSEQ multiplex PCR; TCRdb stores in-frame clones only, minus some. The data contain under 850,000 clones, 88% of them singletons. These data were also filed under a second study, of human thymus T cells.

The sequenced sample consisted of thymocytes. These receptors were obtained from a boy under two years old with a congenital heart defect.

The rearrangement links TRBV9 to TRBJ2-3, with 10 bases matching TRBD2. The V gene's germline CDR1 is SGDLS and CDR2 YYNGEE. The V segment lost 7 bases and the J segment 1 base; nucleotides outside the gene matches: 6. CDR3 length: 15 residues. This CDR3 reads CASRSLAGGTDTQYF. The CDR3 coding sequence is TGTGCCAGCCGATCCCTAGCGGGAGGCACAGATACGCAGTATTTT.

J is TRBJ2-7 and V is TRBV27; 7 bases fit TRBD1. The CDR3 is made up of 15 amino acids. V shed 5 bases, J shed 0 bases, and the junction held 7 bases outside the gene matches. The germline V gene encodes CDR1 MNHEY and CDR2 SMNVEV (reference sequence). The CDR3 sequence is CASSKARGPSYEQYF. The CDR3 DNA reads TGTGCCAGCAGTAAGGCGAGGGGGCCCTCCTACGAGCAGTACTTC.

The V and J genes are TRBV9 and TRBJ2-3; tentatively, D is TRBD2 (5 bases). The length of the CDR3 is 13 residues. Germline assignment: CDR1 SGDLS and CDR2 YYNGEE. Deletions cut 6 bases from V and 6 bases from J, with 14 bases between. This CDR3 reads CASTPRSGDTQYF. In nucleotides, the CDR3 is TGTGCCAGCACTCCGAGATCGGGGGATACGCAGTATTTT.

This rearrangement joins TRBV7-2 to TRBJ2-3; 11 positions match TRBD2. The ends lost 1 base at V and 4 bases at J; junction bases unmatched: 7. Germline CDR1 SGHTA, CDR2 FQGNSA. This CDR3 region has 17 residues. This CDR3 is CASSLEATSGSADTQYF. The DNA for the CDR3 is TGTGCCAGCAGCTTAGAAGCTACTAGCGGGAGTGCAGATACGCAGTATTTT.

This chain joins TRBV10-1 and TRBJ2-7, with no clear D. Germline CDR1 is WNHNN and CDR2 is SYGVQD (reference sequence). Trimming shortened V by 1 base and J by 5 bases, and 9 bases separated the two germline ends. This CDR3 spans 13 amino acids. The CDR3 reads CASSECNIDEQYF. The CDR3 DNA follows: TGCGCCAGCAGTGAGTGTAACATCGACGAGCAGTACTTC.

Here the CDR3 DNA reads TGTGCCACCAGCAGAGATGGGAGACTAGCGGGAGAGTCAGATACGCAGTATTTT. It is translated as CATSRDGRLAGESDTQYF. V is TRBV15 and J is TRBJ2-3, with 12 bases that match TRBD2. In germline, CDR1 is LNHNV, CDR2 YYDKDF (reference sequence). CDR3 length: 18 amino acids. V shed 0 bases, J shed 4 bases, and the junction held 8 bases outside the gene matches.

This chain uses TRBV6-6 with TRBJ2-5; 12 bases align to TRBD2. The CDR3 has 15 amino acids. J lost 8 bases, V lost 2 bases, and 6 bases had no gene match. The germline V gene encodes CDR1 MNHNY and CDR2 SVGAGI (reference sequence). CDR3 sequence: CASSYGGLAGRTQYF. CDR3 DNA sequence: TGTGCCAGCAGTTACGGGGGACTAGCGGGCAGAACCCAGTACTTC.